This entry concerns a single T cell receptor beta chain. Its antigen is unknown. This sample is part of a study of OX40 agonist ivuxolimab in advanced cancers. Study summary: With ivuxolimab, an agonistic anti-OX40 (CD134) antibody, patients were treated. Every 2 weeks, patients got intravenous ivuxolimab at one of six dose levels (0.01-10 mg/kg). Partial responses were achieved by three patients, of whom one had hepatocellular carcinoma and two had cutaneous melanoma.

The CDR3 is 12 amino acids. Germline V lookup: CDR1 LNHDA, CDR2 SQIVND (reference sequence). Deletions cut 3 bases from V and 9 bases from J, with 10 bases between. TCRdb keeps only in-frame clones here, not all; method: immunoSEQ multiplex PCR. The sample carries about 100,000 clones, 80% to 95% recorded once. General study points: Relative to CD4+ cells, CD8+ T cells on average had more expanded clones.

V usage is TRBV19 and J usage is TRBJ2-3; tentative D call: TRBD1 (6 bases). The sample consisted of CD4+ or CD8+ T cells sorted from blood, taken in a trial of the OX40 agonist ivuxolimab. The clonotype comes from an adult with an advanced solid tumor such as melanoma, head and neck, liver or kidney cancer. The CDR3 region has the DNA TGTGCCAGTAGTATCGGGACAAGAACGCAGTATTTT. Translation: CASSIGTRTQYF.